The T cell receptor beta chain described here comes from a study of response to subunit inactivated influenza vaccine. Study results and limitations: A suggestion made by the authors is that each seasonal influenza vaccination recruits few new T cells.

The V gene's germline CDR1 is SGHRS and CDR2 YFSETQ. Deletions cut 5 bases from V and 6 bases from J, with 15 bases between. There are 15 residues in the CDR3. Note on this clonotype: Its target is unknown.

TCRdb ran MiXCR on the RT-PCR reads and lists one entry per CDR3 protein. The sample gives some 600,000 distinct CDR3 sequences, 14% of which show up once; 6.5% to 8% is in the top ten. The gene calls are TRBV5-1 and TRBJ1-6, with a tentative D call TRBD1 (5 bases). The receptor comes from a man aged 50-59 years who received an inactivated influenza vaccine. The sample here was PBMCs from blood, taken roughly 15 days before vaccination. CDR3: CASSSSLGPNSPLHF. The CDR3 DNA is TGCGCCAGCAGTTCCAGCCTGGGGCCTAATTCACCCCTCCACTTT. The complete variable domain, with remaining parts taken from reference TRBV5-1 and TRBJ1-6, reads KAGVTQTPRYLIKTRGQQVTLSCSPISGHRSVSWYQQTPGQGLQFLFEYFSETQRNKGNFPGRFSGRQFSNSRSEMNVSTLELGDSALYLCASSSSLGPNSPLHFGNGTRLTVT.